The 27 T cell receptor beta chains presented below share a single source sample, sequenced in a study of human T cells and chemical hapten exposure. TCRdb recomputed calls from the RACE reads with MiXCR, one row per CDR3 protein. Here the sample spans some 400,000 distinct CDR3 sequences, approximately 4.4% being singletons. The time point is: patch test 1, 2 weeks after DPC sensitization. Documented treatment: therapeutic diphenylcyclopropenone sensitization with weekly scalp DPC. The input for sequencing was whole blood, taken in connection with sensitization to the hapten diphenylcyclopropenone (DPC). The origin of the receptors is a woman in her forties or fifties with alopecia areata. Some clones in this sample may be carry-over from other donors' samples.

The gene calls are TRBV9 and TRBJ2-5, with D hard to call. This CDR3 spans 13 amino acids. CDR1 and CDR2 from the germline V gene are SGDLS and YYNGEE. Trimming cost V 3 bases and J 0 bases, with 6 bases left between them. The CDR3 coding sequence is TGTGCCAGCAGCGGCCCATACCAAGAGACCCAGTACTTC. The encoded protein is CASSGPYQETQYF.

Many counts were recorded for this clonotype. This rearrangement joins TRBV7-9 to TRBJ2-5, with a tentative D call TRBD1 (5 bases). Between the trimmed V and J ends, which lost 2 bases and 5 bases, there was a span of 12 bases. The germline V gene has CDR1 SEHNR and CDR2 FQNEAQ (reference sequence). The CDR3 length is 14 residues. In DNA, the CDR3 is TGTGCCAGCAGCTTAAGGGGCCAGGCGGAGACCCAGTACTTC. It encodes CASSLRGQAETQYF.

The rearrangement links TRBV6-5 to TRBJ1-6, with 10 positions matching TRBD1. The V segment lost 4 bases and the J segment 10 bases; nucleotides outside the gene matches: 4. The CDR3 has 14 amino acids. Germline CDR1 is MNHEY and CDR2 is SVGAGI. The CDR3 here is CASSSGQGMSPLHF. The CDR3 DNA is TGTGCCAGCAGTTCGGGACAGGGGATGTCACCCCTCCACTTT.

This clonotype was seen a few times. This rearrangement joins TRBV29-1 to TRBJ2-5; a possible D gene is TRBD2 (6 bases). Germline CDR1 reads SQVTM; CDR2 reads ANQGSEA. Between the trimmed V and J ends, which lost 7 bases and 1 base, there was a span of 16 bases. CDR3 length equals 14 residues. The CDR3 reads CSATGVHIQETQYF. The CDR3 DNA reads as TGCAGCGCCACGGGGGTCCATATCCAAGAGACCCAGTACTTC.

This sequence joins TRBV7-2 and TRBJ1-1; D remains ambiguous. V dropped 5 bases and J dropped 0 bases, with 13 bases sitting between them. Looked up from germline, CDR1 is SGHTA and CDR2 is FQGNSA. CDR3 size: 15 residues. CDR3 sequence: CASSPQTLMNTEAFF. The CDR3 bases are TGTGCCAGCAGCCCACAGACACTAATGAACACTGAAGCTTTCTTT.

This clonotype was seen ten or more times. This chain connects TRBV7-6 to TRBJ2-6, with a weak D call TRBD1 (8 bases). V shed 1 base and J shed 2 bases, with 18 bases lying between them. Per the germline V gene, CDR1 is SGHVS and CDR2 is FNYEAQ. CDR3 size: 19 residues. In DNA form, the CDR3 reads TGTGCCAGCAGCTTAGAGGACAGGGCGGGGGCACCTGGGGCCAACGTCCTGACTTTC. This gives the protein CASSLEDRAGAPGANVLTF.

There are many counts of this clonotype. The chain employs TRBV29-1 and TRBJ2-5, with TRBD2 as a possible D gene (6 bases). The CDR3 is made up of 14 amino acids. Germline lookup yields CDR1 SQVTM and CDR2 ANQGSEA. V gave up 5 bases and J gave up 6 bases, with 19 bases separating them. CDR3 sequence: CSVSRQMGGQTQYF. The CDR3 DNA sequence: TGCAGCGTTTCCCGACAGATGGGGGGACAGACCCAGTACTTC.

The table lists this clonotype with many counts. V usage is TRBV6-5 and J usage is TRBJ1-5, with a weak D call TRBD1 (5 bases). CDR3 length: 16 amino acids. V lost 6 bases to trimming and J lost 2 bases, with 17 bases between them. Looked up from germline, CDR1 is MNHEY and CDR2 is SVGAGI. The chain's CDR3 is CASSRRPSGGNQPQHF. The CDR3 DNA sequence: TGTGCCAGCAGCCGTAGACCTTCGGGGGGCAATCAGCCCCAGCATTTT.

In this sample, this clonotype turned up a few times. This rearrangement joins TRBV20-1 to TRBJ1-2; D uncertain. Germline loops: CDR1 DFQATT, CDR2 SNEGSKA (reference sequence). The CDR3 spans 11 residues. CDR3 nucleotides: TGCAGCCCCGGATGGGGAGATGGCTACACCTTC. As protein: CSPGWGDGYTF.

This clonotype was counted many times. J is TRBJ2-5 and V is TRBV7-8, with D tentatively TRBD1 (6 bases). V was cut by 4 bases and J by 2 bases, with 14 bases left in between. This CDR3 is built from 15 residues. CDR1 and CDR2 (germline): SGHVS, FQNEAQ. CDR3 sequence reads: CASSSNRVRQETQYF. In DNA, the CDR3 is TGTGCCAGCAGCTCGAACAGGGTGCGGCAAGAGACCCAGTACTTC.

This clonotype was seen more than once but under ten times. The rearrangement uses TRBV29-1 and TRBJ1-4; 7 nucleotides align to TRBD1. V lost 5 bases to trimming and J lost 15 bases; unmatched junction nucleotides: 9. The germline gives CDR1 SQVTM, CDR2 ANQGSEA. This CDR3 is built from 11 residues. CDR3 sequence (DNA): TGCAGCGTTCGACAGGGAAGGGAGGTGTTTTTT. Translating gives CSVRQGREVFF. The variable domain in full, with the rest retrieved from reference TRBV29-1 and TRBJ1-4, is SAVISQKPSRDICQRGTSLTIQCQVDSQVTMMFWYRQQPGQSLTLIATANQGSEATYESGFVIDKFPISRPNLTFSTLTVSNMSPEDSSIYLCSVRQGREVFFGSGTQLSVL.

This chain uses TRBV2 with TRBJ2-6; the match to TRBD1 covers 9 bases. The CDR3 sequence is 16 residues long. Looked up from germline, CDR1 is SNHLY and CDR2 is FYNNEI. V lost 5 bases and J lost 2; bases outside the gene matches: 4. In nucleotides, the CDR3 is TGTGCCAGCAGTTCCACAGGGGGCGCTGGGGCCAACGTCCTGACTTTC. This gives the protein CASSSTGGAGANVLTF.

This clonotype was counted between two and nine times. V is TRBV9 and J is TRBJ1-2, with D uncertain. Germline lookup yields CDR1 SGDLS and CDR2 YYNGEE. This CDR3 is 13 amino acids long. The germline V and J ends were trimmed by 0 bases and 3 bases, with 6 bases remaining between them. The CDR3 DNA follows: TGTGCCAGCAGCGTAGACACAGACTATGGCTACACCTTC. Protein: CASSVDTDYGYTF.

This clonotype was seen a few times. V is TRBV29-1 and J is TRBJ2-6; D gene unclear. The V gene lost 4 bases and the J gene lost 0 bases, with 10 bases spanning the gap. The CDR3 consists of 15 residues. Germline V CDR1 and CDR2: SQVTM, ANQGSEA. The CDR3 reads CSVVRHGSGANVLTF. The CDR3 region has the DNA TGCAGCGTTGTAAGGCACGGCTCTGGGGCCAACGTCCTGACTTTC.

The gene calls are TRBV20-1 and TRBJ1-1, with D unclear. CDR3 length: 14 residues. Per germline, CDR1 DFQATT and CDR2 SNEGSKA (reference sequence). V was clipped by 0 bases and J by 6 bases, with 14 bases between them. CDR3 nucleotides: TGCAGTGCTAGAGACGGCCCCCGGCCCCCTGAAGCTTTCTTT. This sequence encodes CSARDGPRPPEAFF.

This clonotype was detected many times. This chain joins TRBV24-1 and TRBJ2-7; TRBD1 matches at 7 bases. The germline CDR1 and CDR2 sequences are KGHDR and SFDVKD. V was clipped by 9 bases and J by 5 bases; unmatched bases: 9. The CDR3 loop spans 13 amino acids. The CDR3 DNA follows: TGTGCCACCGGCACCGGGACAGCCCACGAGCAGTACTTC. It translates to CATGTGTAHEQYF.

This clonotype was detected a few times. The rearrangement joins TRBV10-3 to TRBJ1-5; D might be TRBD1 (5 bases). V was clipped by 0 bases and J by 5 bases, with 8 bases between them. Germline lookup yields CDR1 ENHRY and CDR2 SYGVKD. This CDR3 region has 14 residues. CDR3 region: CAISESRGDQPQHF. CDR3 nucleotides: TGTGCCATCAGTGAGTCAAGAGGGGATCAGCCCCAGCATTTT.

This clonotype was counted only a few times. V gene TRBV18 combines with J gene TRBJ2-3; D is possibly TRBD1 or TRBD2 (5 bases each). In germline, CDR1 is KGHSH, CDR2 LQKENI. V was shortened by 2 bases and J by 5 bases, with 14 bases between the two germline ends. The CDR3 loop spans 15 amino acids. CDR3 residues: CASSPWPGSEDTQYF. CDR3 bases: TGTGCCAGCTCACCATGGCCAGGGAGTGAAGATACGCAGTATTTT. The variable domain in full, with the rest retrieved from reference TRBV18 and TRBJ2-3, is NAGVMQNPRHLVRRRGQEARLRCSPMKGHSHVYWYRQLPEEGLKFMVYLQKENIIDESGMPKERFSAEFPKEGPSILRIQQVVRGDSAAYFCASSPWPGSEDTQYFGPGTRLTVL.

At least ten counts were recorded for this clonotype. The chain joins TRBV7-9 to TRBJ2-5, with TRBD1 as a possible D gene (5 bases). Trimming took off 4 bases at V and 1 base at J, with 10 bases between the two ends. The CDR3 totals 14 residues. Germline values: CDR1 SEHNR, CDR2 FQNEAQ (reference sequence). The CDR3: CASSSNGAQETQYF. The CDR3 coding sequence is TGTGCCAGCAGCTCGAATGGGGCCCAAGAGACCCAGTACTTC.

This clonotype was counted many times. The V and J genes are TRBV3-1 and TRBJ2-5, with no clear D. This CDR3 is built from 13 residues. CDR1 LGHDT and CDR2 YNNKEL come from the germline V gene (reference sequence). V was trimmed by 1 base and J by 5 bases, leaving 8 bases between them. CDR3 loop: CASSQGSSETQYF. The CDR3 DNA follows: TGTGCCAGCAGCCAAGGCAGCTCCGAGACCCAGTACTTC.

As for this clonotype: This may stem from a read error, because a much larger clone lies one nucleotide away. This sequence joins TRBV7-2 and TRBJ2-1; D remains ambiguous. V was trimmed by 2 bases and J by 7 bases, leaving 12 bases between them. Germline CDR1 SGHTA, CDR2 FQGNSA. CDR3 length: 14 residues. The CDR3 DNA reads as TGTGCCAGCAGCTTAAATAGGGTGTGGAATGAGCAGTTCTTC. It codes for CASSLNRVWNEQFF.

Note on this clonotype: A much larger clone lies a single base off, so this may be a read error. The chain has TRBV28 and TRBJ1-4, with a weak D call TRBD1 (6 bases). CDR3 length: 11 residues. Germline V gene sequence: CDR1 MDHEN, CDR2 SYDVKM. CDR3 sequence: CASSVQGKQFF. As DNA, the CDR3 is TGTGCCAGCAGTGTTCAGGGGAAACAGTTTTTT.

This clonotype was picked up many times. V usage is TRBV7-9 and J usage is TRBJ1-1; 8 bases are shared with TRBD1. The J segment lost 6 bases and the V segment lost 1 base, leaving 4 bases of the junction unmatched. The CDR3 covers 14 residues. Germline-derived CDR1 and CDR2 are SEHNR and FQNEAQ (reference sequence). CDR3 protein: CASSLETGVAEAFF. DNA for the CDR3: TGTGCCAGCAGCTTAGAGACAGGGGTGGCTGAAGCTTTCTTT.

In its sample, this clonotype was seen many times. The V gene is TRBV29-1, the J gene TRBJ1-2; no clear D gene. Germline V lookup: CDR1 SQVTM, CDR2 ANQGSEA. The CDR3 runs to 13 residues. Trimming left V 3 bases short and J 3 bases short, with 11 bases between. Here the CDR3 reads CSVDPGEDYGYTF. The CDR3 bases are TGCAGCGTTGACCCCGGGGAGGACTATGGCTACACCTTC.

This clonotype was detected a few times. The chain carries TRBV6-5 and TRBJ1-2, with 9 nucleotides matching TRBD1. The CDR3 has 15 amino acids. V gave up 5 bases and J gave up 4 bases; unmatched junction bases: 8. Germline CDR1 MNHEY, CDR2 SVGAGI. The CDR3 protein is CASSKYRGRGYGYTF. For the CDR3, the DNA is TGTGCCAGCAGTAAATACAGGGGGCGAGGCTATGGCTACACCTTC.

This clonotype was seen at least ten times. V and J are TRBV5-1 and TRBJ2-5; tentatively, D is TRBD1 (5 bases). This CDR3 contains 14 residues. CDR1 and CDR2 (germline): SGHRS, YFSETQ. The V end was cut by 0 bases, the J end by 5 bases, with 11 bases between. CDR3 bases: TGCGCCAGCAGCTTGGCCGGCAAGGGGGAGACCCAGTACTTC. Translating it yields CASSLAGKGETQYF.

This clonotype was found many times. The chain couples TRBV14 to TRBJ1-4; no clear D. Germline values: CDR1 SGHDN, CDR2 FVKESK. Between the trimmed V and J ends, which lost 1 base and 8 bases, there was a span of 8 bases. This CDR3 has 13 amino acids. The CDR3 sequence is CASSQGRGEKLFF. The CDR3 DNA reads TGTGCCAGCAGCCAAGGGCGGGGAGAAAAACTGTTTTTT. Looking up the rest from reference TRBV14 and TRBJ1-4 gives the full variable domain: EAGVTQFPSHSVIEKGQTVTLRCDPISGHDNLYWYRRVMGKEIKFLLHFVKESKQDESGMPNNRFLAERTGGTYSTLKVQPAELEDSGVYFCASSQGRGEKLFFGSGTQLSVL.